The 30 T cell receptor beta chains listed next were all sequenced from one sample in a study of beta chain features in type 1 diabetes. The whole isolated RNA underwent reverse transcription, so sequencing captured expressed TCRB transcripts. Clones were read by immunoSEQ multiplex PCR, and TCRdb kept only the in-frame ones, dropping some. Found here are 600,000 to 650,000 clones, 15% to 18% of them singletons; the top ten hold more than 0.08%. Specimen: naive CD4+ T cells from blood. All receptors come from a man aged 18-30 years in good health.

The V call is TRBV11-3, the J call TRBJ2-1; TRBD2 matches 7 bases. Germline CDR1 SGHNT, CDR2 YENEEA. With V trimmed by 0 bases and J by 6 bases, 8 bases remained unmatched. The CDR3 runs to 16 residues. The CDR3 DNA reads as TGTGCCAGCAGCTTAGACCCGGGCAGGGAGGGCAATGAGCAGTTCTTC. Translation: CASSLDPGREGNEQFF.

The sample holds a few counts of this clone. The CDR3 nucleotides read TGTGCCAGCAGCTTAATTAGGGATGGCTACACCTTC. Amino acids: CASSLIRDGYTF. The rearrangement joins TRBV7-2 to TRBJ1-2; D call uncertain. The germline V gene encodes CDR1 SGHTA and CDR2 FQGNSA. The CDR3 is made up of 12 amino acids. Trimming took 2 bases from V and 6 from J, leaving 7 bases between them.

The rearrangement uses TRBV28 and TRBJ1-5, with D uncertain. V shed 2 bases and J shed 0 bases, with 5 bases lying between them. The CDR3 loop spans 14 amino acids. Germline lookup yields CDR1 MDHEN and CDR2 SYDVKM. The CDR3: CASSLVSSNQPQHF. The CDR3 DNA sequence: TGTGCCAGCAGTTTAGTCAGTAGCAATCAGCCCCAGCATTTT.

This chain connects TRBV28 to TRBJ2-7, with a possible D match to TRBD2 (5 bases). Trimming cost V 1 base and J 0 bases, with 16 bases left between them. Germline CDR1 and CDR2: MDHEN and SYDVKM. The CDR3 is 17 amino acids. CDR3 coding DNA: TGTGCCAGCAGTTTATTACTCAGACGACTACACTCCTACGAGCAGTACTTC. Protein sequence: CASSLLLRRLHSYEQYF.

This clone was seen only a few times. Here the CDR3 DNA reads TGTGCTAGTGTACGACAAGGTGGCTACACCTTC. Encoded protein: CASVRQGGYTF. The chain links TRBV12-5 to TRBJ1-2; D unclear. Trimming shortened V by 7 bases and J by 7 bases, and 10 bases separated the two germline ends. The germline CDR1 and CDR2 sequences are LGHNT and FRNRAP. The CDR3 sequence is 11 residues long.

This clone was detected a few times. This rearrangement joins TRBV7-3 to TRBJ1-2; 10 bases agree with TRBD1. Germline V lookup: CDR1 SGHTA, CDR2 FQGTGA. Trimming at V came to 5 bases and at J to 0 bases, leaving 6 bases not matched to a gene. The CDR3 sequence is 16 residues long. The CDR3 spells CASSTRTGGTNYGYTF. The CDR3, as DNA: TGTGCCAGCAGCACCCGGACAGGGGGGACTAACTATGGCTACACCTTC.

The CDR3 DNA follows: TGTGCCACCAGCAGAGATAGACAGGGTAGGAGGGTTGGTGAGCAGTTCTTC. Translated, it gives CATSRDRQGRRVGEQFF. The rearrangement links TRBV15 to TRBJ2-1; D might be TRBD1 (7 bases). Trimming removed 0 bases at V and 9 bases at J, with 21 bases between. Germline-derived CDR1 and CDR2 are LNHNV and YYDKDF (reference sequence). The CDR3 length is 17 residues.

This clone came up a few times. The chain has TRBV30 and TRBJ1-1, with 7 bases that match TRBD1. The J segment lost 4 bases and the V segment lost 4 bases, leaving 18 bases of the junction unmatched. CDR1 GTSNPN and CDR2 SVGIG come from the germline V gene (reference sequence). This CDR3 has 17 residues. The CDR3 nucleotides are TGTGCCTGGATCACTTTCGGGACAGCCAACGATTTCACTGAAGCTTTCTTT. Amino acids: CAWITFGTANDFTEAFF.

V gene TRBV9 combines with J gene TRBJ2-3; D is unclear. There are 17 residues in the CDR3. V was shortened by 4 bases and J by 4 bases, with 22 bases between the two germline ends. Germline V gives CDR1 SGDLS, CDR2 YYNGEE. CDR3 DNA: TGTGCCAGCAGCCATAACCGCCGAGGCAGAAGAGCAGATACGCAGTATTTT. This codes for CASSHNRRGRRADTQYF.

The CDR3 reads CASSFQASGFYEQYF. CDR3 nucleotides: TGTGCCAGCAGCTTTCAAGCTAGCGGATTCTACGAGCAGTACTTC. The chain joins TRBV7-9 to TRBJ2-7, with 7 bases that match TRBD2. The length of the CDR3 is 15 residues. Germline CDR1 SEHNR, CDR2 FQNEAQ (reference sequence). V trimming: 3 bases; J trimming: 3 bases; junction bases outside the gene matches: 8.

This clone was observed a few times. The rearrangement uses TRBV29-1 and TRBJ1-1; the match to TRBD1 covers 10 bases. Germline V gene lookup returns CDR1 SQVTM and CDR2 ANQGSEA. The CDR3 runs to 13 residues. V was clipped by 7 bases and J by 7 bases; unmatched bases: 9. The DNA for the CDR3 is TGCAGCGGTAGACAGGGGGCGCAGATTGAAGCTTTCTTT. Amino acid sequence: CSGRQGAQIEAFF.

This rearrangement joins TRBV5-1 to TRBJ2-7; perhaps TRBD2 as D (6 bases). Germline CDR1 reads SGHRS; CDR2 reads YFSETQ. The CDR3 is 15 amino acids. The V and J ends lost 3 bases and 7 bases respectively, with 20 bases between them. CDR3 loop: CASSSLSGSGREQYF. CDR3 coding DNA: TGCGCCAGCAGCTCCTTGAGTGGGTCAGGGAGGGAGCAGTACTTC.

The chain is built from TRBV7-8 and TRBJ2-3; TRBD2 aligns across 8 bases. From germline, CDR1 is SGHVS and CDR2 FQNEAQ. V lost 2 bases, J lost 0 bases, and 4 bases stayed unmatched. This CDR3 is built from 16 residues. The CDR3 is CASSLRASGSTDTQYF. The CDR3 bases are TGTGCCAGCAGCTTAAGGGCTAGCGGGAGCACAGATACGCAGTATTTT.

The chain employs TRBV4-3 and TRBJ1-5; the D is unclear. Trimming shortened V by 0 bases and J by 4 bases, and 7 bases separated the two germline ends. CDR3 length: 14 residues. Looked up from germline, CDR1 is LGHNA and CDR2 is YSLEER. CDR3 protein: CASSQDSKNQPQHF. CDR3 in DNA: TGCGCCAGCAGCCAAGATTCGAAAAATCAGCCCCAGCATTTT.

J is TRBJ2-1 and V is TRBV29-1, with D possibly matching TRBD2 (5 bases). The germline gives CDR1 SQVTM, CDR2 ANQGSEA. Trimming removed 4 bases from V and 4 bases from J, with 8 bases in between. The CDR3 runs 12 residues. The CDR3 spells CSVGTGYNEQFF. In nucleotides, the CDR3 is TGCAGCGTTGGGACGGGATACAATGAGCAGTTCTTC.

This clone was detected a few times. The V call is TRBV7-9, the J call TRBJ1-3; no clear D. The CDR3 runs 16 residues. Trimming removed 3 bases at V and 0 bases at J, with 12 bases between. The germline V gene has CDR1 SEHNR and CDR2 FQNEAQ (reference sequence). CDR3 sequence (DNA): TGTGCCAGCAGCTTGAGTGGAGCCAACTCTGGAAACACCATATATTTT. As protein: CASSLSGANSGNTIYF. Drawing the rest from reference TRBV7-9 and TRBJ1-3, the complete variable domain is DTGVSQNPRHKITKRGQNVTFRCDPISEHNRLYWYRQTLGQGPEFLTYFQNEAQLEKSRLLSDRFSAERPKGSFSTLEIQRTEQGDSAMYLCASSLSGANSGNTIYFGEGSWLTVV.

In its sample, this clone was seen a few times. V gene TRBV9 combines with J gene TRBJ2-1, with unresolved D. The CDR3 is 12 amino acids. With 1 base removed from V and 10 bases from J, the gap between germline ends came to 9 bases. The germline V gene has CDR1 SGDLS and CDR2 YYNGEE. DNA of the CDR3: TGTGCCAGCAGCGTATTTCCAGAAGAGCAGTTCTTC. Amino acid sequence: CASSVFPEEQFF.

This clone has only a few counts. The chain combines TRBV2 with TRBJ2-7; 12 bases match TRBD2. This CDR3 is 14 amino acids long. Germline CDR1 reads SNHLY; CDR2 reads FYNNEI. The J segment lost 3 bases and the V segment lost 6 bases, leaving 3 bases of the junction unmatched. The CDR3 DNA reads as TGTGCCAGCAGCGGACTAGCGGGGCTCTACGAGCAGTACTTC. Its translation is CASSGLAGLYEQYF.

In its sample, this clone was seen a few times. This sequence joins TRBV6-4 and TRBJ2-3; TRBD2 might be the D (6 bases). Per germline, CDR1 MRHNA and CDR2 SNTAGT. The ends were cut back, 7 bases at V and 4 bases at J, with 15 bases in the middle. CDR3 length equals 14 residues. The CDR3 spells CASKELASSDTQYF. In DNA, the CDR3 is TGTGCCAGCAAAGAGCTAGCGTCTTCAGATACGCAGTATTTT.

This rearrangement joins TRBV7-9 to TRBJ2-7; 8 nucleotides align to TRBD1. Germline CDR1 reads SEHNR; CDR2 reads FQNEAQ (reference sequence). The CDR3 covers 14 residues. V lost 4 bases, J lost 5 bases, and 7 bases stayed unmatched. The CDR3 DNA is TGTGCCAGCAGCTACTCGCAGGGGGCCCACGAGCAGTACTTC. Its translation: CASSYSQGAHEQYF.

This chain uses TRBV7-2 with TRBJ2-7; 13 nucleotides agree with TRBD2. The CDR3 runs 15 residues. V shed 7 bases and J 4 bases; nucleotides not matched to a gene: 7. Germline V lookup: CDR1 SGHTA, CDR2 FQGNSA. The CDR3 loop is CASTPGLAGAYEQYF. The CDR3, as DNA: TGTGCCAGCACCCCCGGACTAGCGGGAGCTTACGAGCAGTACTTC. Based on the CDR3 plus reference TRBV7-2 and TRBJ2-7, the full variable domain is GAGVSQSPSNKVTEKGKDVELRCDPISGHTALYWYRQSLGQGLEFLIYFQGNSAPDKSGLPSDRFSAERTGGSVSTLTIQRTQQEDSAVYLCASTPGLAGAYEQYFGPGTRLTVT.

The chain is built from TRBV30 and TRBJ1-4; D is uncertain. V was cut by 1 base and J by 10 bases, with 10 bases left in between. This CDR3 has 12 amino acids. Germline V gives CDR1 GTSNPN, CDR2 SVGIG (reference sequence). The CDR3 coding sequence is TGTGCCTGGAGTGGACAAGGATTAAAACTGTTTTTT. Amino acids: CAWSGQGLKLFF.

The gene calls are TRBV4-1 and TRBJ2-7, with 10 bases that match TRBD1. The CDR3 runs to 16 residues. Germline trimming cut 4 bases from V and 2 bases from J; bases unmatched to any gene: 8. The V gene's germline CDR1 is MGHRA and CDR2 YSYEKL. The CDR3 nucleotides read TGCGCCAGCAGCCCAAGTCGTGGACAGGGGGCCTACGAGCAGTACTTC. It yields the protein CASSPSRGQGAYEQYF.

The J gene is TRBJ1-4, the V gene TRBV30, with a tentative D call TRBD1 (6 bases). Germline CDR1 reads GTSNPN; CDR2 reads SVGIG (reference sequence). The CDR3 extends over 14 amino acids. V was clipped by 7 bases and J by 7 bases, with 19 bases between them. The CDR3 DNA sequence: TGTGCCTACCGGGAAACAGGGAGGAGTGAAAAACTGTTTTTT. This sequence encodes CAYRETGRSEKLFF.

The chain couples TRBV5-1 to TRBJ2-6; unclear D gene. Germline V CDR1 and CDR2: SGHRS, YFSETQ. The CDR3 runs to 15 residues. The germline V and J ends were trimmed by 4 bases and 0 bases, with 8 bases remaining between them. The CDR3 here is CASSPLSSGANVLTF. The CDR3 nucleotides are TGCGCCAGCAGCCCCCTCAGCTCTGGGGCCAACGTCCTGACTTTC.

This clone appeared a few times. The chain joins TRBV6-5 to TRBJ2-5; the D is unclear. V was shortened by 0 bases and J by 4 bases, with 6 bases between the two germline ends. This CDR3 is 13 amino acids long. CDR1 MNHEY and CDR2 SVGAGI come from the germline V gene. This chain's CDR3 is CASSYSFRETQYF. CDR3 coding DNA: TGTGCCAGCAGTTACTCGTTCCGAGAGACCCAGTACTTC.

The CDR3 spells CASRGGRYEQYF. The CDR3 DNA follows: TGCGCCAGCAGGGGGGGGAGGTACGAGCAGTACTTC. The chain employs TRBV4-1 and TRBJ2-7; TRBD2 matches 7 bases. The V segment lost 6 bases and the J segment 4 bases; nucleotides outside the gene matches: 3. Germline CDR1 and CDR2: MGHRA and YSYEKL. The CDR3 runs 12 residues.

CDR3 sequence: CASSPGTSGTDTQYF. CDR3 DNA: TGTGCCAGCAGCCCGGGGACTAGCGGCACAGATACGCAGTATTTT. J is TRBJ2-3 and V is TRBV11-3, with 10 bases identical to TRBD2. The V and J ends lost 5 bases and 1 base, in that order; junction bases with no gene match: 3. The CDR3 covers 15 residues. Germline CDR1 and CDR2: SGHNT and YENEEA.

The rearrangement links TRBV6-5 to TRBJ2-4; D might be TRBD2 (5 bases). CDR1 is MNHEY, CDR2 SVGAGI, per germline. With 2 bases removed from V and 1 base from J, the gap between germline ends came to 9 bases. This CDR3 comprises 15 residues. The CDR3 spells CASSYEGLAKNIQYF. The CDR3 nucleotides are TGTGCCAGCAGTTACGAGGGTCTGGCCAAAAACATTCAGTACTTC.

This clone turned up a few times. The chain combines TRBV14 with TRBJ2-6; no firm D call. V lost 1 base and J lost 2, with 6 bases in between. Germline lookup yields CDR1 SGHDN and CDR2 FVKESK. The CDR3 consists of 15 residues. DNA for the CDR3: TGTGCCAGCAGCCAAGGTGGGGCTGGGGCCAACGTCCTGACTTTC. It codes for CASSQGGAGANVLTF.